Below, 14 T cell receptor beta chains from the same sample are listed, as sequenced in a study of graft-versus-host responses after intestinal transplantation. The protocol was immunoSEQ multiplex PCR, while the TCRdb copy is restricted to in-frame clones and leaves out a portion. The sample consists of over 80,000 clones, about 83% of them appearing once. The input for sequencing was PBMCs, taken 255 days after intestinal transplant. The receptors stem from a human patient who received an intestinal transplant, so some T cells may come from the graft donor.

This clone was picked up one time. The rearrangement joins TRBV10-3 to TRBJ2-1; 10 bases line up with TRBD1. CDR3 length: 15 residues. Trimming cost V 1 base and J 9 bases; bases outside gene matches: 6. Germline V lookup: CDR1 ENHRY, CDR2 SYGVKD. As DNA, the CDR3 is TGTGCCATCAGTGAGTGGGGACAGGGGAAGGTTGAGCAGTTCTTC. Residues: CAISEWGQGKVEQFF.

This chain uses TRBV6-1 with TRBJ2-1; 13 bases match TRBD2. J gave up 4 bases and V 4 bases, and 1 base lay outside the gene matches. CDR1 and CDR2 from the germline V gene are MNHNS and SASEGT. There are 15 residues in the CDR3. DNA of the CDR3: TGTGCCAGCAGTGCGACTAGCGGGGGGTACAATGAGCAGTTCTTC. Amino acid sequence: CASSATSGGYNEQFF.

The rearrangement uses TRBV11-2 and TRBJ1-1; D unresolved. This CDR3 is built from 13 residues. Per germline, CDR1 SGHAT and CDR2 FQNNGV. V lost 2 bases and J lost 4, with 8 bases in between. The DNA of the CDR3 is TGTGCCAGCAGCTTAAAAGGGCCCACTGAAGCTTTCTTT. It yields the protein CASSLKGPTEAFF.

The V call is TRBV13, the J call TRBJ1-1; 8 nucleotides agree with TRBD1. The CDR3 sequence is 13 residues long. V was pared by 10 bases and J by 3 bases, with 7 bases of the junction left unmatched. The germline V gene encodes CDR1 PRHDT and CDR2 FYEKMQ (reference sequence). The CDR3 here is CATTRTGHTEAFF. The CDR3, as DNA: TGTGCCACAACAAGGACAGGGCACACTGAAGCTTTCTTT.

The chain uses TRBV9 and TRBJ2-1; maybe TRBD1 (6 bases). Per the germline V gene, CDR1 is SGDLS and CDR2 is YYNGEE. V shed 4 bases and J shed 8 bases, with 13 bases lying between them. The CDR3 is made up of 13 amino acids. The CDR3 reads CASSSPGEDEQFF. The DNA of the CDR3 is TGTGCCAGCAGCTCACCAGGGGAAGATGAGCAGTTCTTC.

V and J are TRBV7-9 and TRBJ1-6; no clear D gene. Germline CDR1 SEHNR, CDR2 FQNEAQ (reference sequence). The ends were cut back, 3 bases at V and 8 bases at J, with 20 bases in the middle. There are 17 residues in the CDR3. This chain's CDR3 is CASSLDLSRVMDSPLHF. The CDR3 DNA reads as TGTGCCAGCAGCTTGGACCTGAGTCGGGTCATGGATTCACCCCTCCACTTT.

The chain uses TRBV4-2 and TRBJ2-5, with 8 bases lining up with TRBD1. Per germline, CDR1 LGHNA and CDR2 YNFKEQ. J gave up 6 bases and V 1 base, and 1 base lay outside the gene matches. The CDR3 consists of 13 residues. The CDR3 region is CASSQGTGKTQYF. DNA of the CDR3: TGTGCCAGCAGCCAAGGGACAGGGAAGACCCAGTACTTC.

The chain carries TRBV6-1 and TRBJ2-7; TRBD1 is a possible D gene (6 bases). CDR3 length: 15 amino acids. With 2 bases removed from V and 0 bases from J, the gap between germline ends came to 11 bases. Germline loops: CDR1 MNHNS, CDR2 SASEGT. CDR3 loop: CASSESWGPSYEQYF. For the CDR3, the DNA is TGTGCCAGCAGTGAAAGTTGGGGGCCCTCCTACGAGCAGTACTTC.

The CDR3 reads CASSVSARRTDTQYF. The CDR3 bases are TGTGCCAGCAGCGTATCGGCTAGGCGAACAGATACGCAGTATTTT. The chain couples TRBV9 to TRBJ2-3; D not certain. The V end was cut by 1 base, the J end by 3 bases, with 12 bases between. Germline values: CDR1 SGDLS, CDR2 YYNGEE. The CDR3 contains 15 residues.

The chain carries TRBV27 and TRBJ2-5; D assignment may be TRBD1 or TRBD2 (5 bases each). CDR3 length: 12 residues. The V and J ends lost 8 bases and 5 bases respectively, with 12 bases between them. The germline V gene encodes CDR1 MNHEY and CDR2 SMNVEV (reference sequence). CDR3 DNA sequence: TGTGCCAGCTGGGACCTCGGGGAGACCCAGTACTTC. Protein product: CASWDLGETQYF.

The chain employs TRBV18 and TRBJ2-1; 9 nucleotides match TRBD2. From germline, CDR1 is KGHSH and CDR2 LQKENI. This CDR3 comprises 19 residues. Germline trimming cut 1 base from V and 8 bases from J; bases unmatched to any gene: 18. Written as DNA, the CDR3 is TGTGCCAGCTCACCACTCCCCCCAACCCCCCTTCCTAGCGGGGATGAGCAGTTCTTC. Translated, it gives CASSPLPPTPLPSGDEQFF.

The J gene is TRBJ2-7, the V gene TRBV6-1; 8 nucleotides agree with TRBD2. Germline V gene data show CDR1 as MNHNS and CDR2 as SASEGT. V dropped 1 base and J dropped 0; count of bases not matched to a gene: 2. This CDR3 is 15 amino acids long. CDR3 region: CASSEELAASYEQYF. For the CDR3, the DNA is TGTGCCAGCAGTGAAGAACTAGCGGCCTCCTACGAGCAGTACTTC.

Notes on this clone: The same CDR3 can be traced to other DNA sequences in this sample. The genes are TRBV6-6 and TRBJ2-2, with a possible D match to TRBD2 (5 bases). The CDR3 length is 13 residues. Per the germline V gene, CDR1 is MNHNY and CDR2 is SVGAGI (reference sequence). With 2 bases removed from V and 6 bases from J, the gap between germline ends came to 7 bases. CDR3 DNA sequence: TGTGCCAGCAGTTACGGAGGCGCCGGGGAGCTGTTTTTT. Its translation: CASSYGGAGELFF.

The gene calls are TRBV6-1 and TRBJ2-7; 7 bases line up with TRBD2. The germline V gene encodes CDR1 MNHNS and CDR2 SASEGT. This CDR3 is 15 amino acids long. Germline trimming cut 2 bases from V and 5 bases from J; bases unmatched to any gene: 9. The CDR3 DNA follows: TGTGCCAGCAGTGAAACGGCGGGAGAAGGGAACGAGCAGTACTTC. This sequence encodes CASSETAGEGNEQYF.